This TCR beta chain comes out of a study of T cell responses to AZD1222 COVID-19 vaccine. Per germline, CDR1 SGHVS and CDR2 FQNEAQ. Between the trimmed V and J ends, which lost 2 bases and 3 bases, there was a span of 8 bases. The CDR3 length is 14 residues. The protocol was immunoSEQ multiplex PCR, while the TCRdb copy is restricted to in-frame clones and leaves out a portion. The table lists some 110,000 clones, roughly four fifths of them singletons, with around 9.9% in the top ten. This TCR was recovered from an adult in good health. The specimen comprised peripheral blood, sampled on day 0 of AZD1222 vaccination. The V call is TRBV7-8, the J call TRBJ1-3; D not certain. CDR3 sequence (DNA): TGTGCCAGCAGCTTAAGGTTGAATGGAAACACCATATATTTT. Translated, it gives CASSLRLNGNTIYF. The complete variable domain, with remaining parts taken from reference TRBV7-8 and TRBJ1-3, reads GAGVSQSPRYKVAKRGQDVALRCDPISGHVSLFWYQQALGQGPEFLTYFQNEAQLDKSGLPSDRFFAERPEGSVSTLKIQRTQQEDSAVYLCASSLRLNGNTIYFGEGSWLTVV.